The text below deals with one TCR beta chain. This sample was taken from a study of shared clonotypes between healthy human individuals. Tens of thousands of T cell genomes, or roughly 180 ng DNA, went into the sorted-subset replicate PCRs. TCRdb's copy holds only in-frame clones and misses some; the assay was immunoSEQ multiplex PCR. The profile shows more than 2,000,000 clones, around nine tenths of them singletons. The CDR3 contains 15 residues. Germline V gene data show CDR1 as LNHNV and CDR2 as YYDKDF (reference sequence). V was pared by 0 bases and J by 8 bases, with 16 bases between. Source material: naive CD4+ T cells sorted from blood. Indicated subset: CD45RA+ positively selected. This receptor was taken from a man aged 18 to 30 in good health. This chain joins TRBV15 and TRBJ1-2, with a weak D call TRBD1 (6 bases). The CDR3 region is CATSRDTVGARGYTF. The CDR3 coding sequence is TGTGCCACCAGCAGAGATACTGTGGGGGCAAGAGGCTACACCTTC. Full variable domain (remainder filled in from reference TRBV15 and TRBJ1-2): DAMVIQNPRYQVTQFGKPVTLSCSQTLNHNVMYWYQQKSSQAPKLLFHYYDKDFNNEADTPDNFQSRRPNTSFCFLDIRSPGLGDTAMYLCATSRDTVGARGYTFGSGTRLTVV.